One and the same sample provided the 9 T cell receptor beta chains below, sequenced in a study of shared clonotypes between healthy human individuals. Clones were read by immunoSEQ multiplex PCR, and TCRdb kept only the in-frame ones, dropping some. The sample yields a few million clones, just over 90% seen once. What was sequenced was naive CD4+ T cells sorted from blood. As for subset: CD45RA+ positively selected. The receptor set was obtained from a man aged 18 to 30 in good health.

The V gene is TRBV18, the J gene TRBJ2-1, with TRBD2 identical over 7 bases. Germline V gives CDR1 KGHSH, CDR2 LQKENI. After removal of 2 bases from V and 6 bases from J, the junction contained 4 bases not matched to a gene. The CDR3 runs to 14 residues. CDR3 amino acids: CASSPDPGGNEQFF. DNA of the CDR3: TGTGCCAGCTCACCAGATCCGGGAGGCAATGAGCAGTTCTTC.

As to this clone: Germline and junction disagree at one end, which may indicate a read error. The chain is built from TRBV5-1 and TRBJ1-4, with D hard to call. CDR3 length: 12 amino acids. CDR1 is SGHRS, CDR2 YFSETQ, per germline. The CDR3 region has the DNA TGCGCCAGCAGCTTAGATTATGAAAACCTGTTTTTT. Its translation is CASSLDYENLFF.

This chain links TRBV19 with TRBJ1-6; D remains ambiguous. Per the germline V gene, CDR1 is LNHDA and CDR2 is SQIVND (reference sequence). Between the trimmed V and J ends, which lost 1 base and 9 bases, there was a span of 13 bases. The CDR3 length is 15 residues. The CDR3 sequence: CASSIGGVIGSPLHF. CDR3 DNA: TGTGCCAGTAGTATAGGCGGCGTAATTGGTTCACCCCTCCACTTT.

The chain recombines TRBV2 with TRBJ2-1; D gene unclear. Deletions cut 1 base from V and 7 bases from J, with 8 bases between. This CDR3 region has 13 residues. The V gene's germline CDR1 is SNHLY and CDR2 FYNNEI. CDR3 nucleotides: TGTGCCAGCAGTGAAGAGGTCTCGAATGAGCAGTTCTTC. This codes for CASSEEVSNEQFF.

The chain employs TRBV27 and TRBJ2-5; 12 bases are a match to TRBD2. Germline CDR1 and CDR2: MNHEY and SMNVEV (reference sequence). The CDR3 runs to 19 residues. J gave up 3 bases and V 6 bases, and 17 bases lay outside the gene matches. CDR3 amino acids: CASRTLLLLAGGQKETQYF. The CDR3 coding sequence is TGTGCCAGCAGGACCCTCCTTCTCCTAGCGGGAGGGCAAAAAGAGACCCAGTACTTC.

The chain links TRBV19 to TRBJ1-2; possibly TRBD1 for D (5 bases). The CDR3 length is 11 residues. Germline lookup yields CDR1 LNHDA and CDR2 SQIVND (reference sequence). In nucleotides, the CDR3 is TGTGCGTTCACACAGGCCTATGGCTACACCTTC. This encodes CAFTQAYGYTF.

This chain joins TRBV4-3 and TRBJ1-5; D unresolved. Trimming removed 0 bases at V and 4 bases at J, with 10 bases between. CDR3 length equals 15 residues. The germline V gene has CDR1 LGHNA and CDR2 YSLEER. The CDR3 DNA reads TGCGCCAGCAGCCAAGAGGTGGGCAGTAATCAGCCCCAGCATTTT. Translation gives CASSQEVGSNQPQHF.

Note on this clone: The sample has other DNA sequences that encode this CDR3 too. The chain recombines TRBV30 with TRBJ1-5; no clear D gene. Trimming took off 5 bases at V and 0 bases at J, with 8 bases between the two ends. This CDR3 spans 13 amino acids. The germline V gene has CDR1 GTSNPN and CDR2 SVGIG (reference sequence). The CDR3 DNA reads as TGTGCCTGGTCGCAAACTAGCAATCAGCCCCAGCATTTT. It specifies CAWSQTSNQPQHF.

CDR3 region: CASRQDSNTEAFF. The DNA of the CDR3 is TGTGCCAGCAGACAGGACAGTAACACTGAAGCTTTCTTT. J is TRBJ1-1 and V is TRBV5-6, with D perhaps matching TRBD1 (6 bases). The ends were cut back, 5 bases at V and 2 bases at J, with 10 bases in the middle. Germline V lookup: CDR1 SGHDT, CDR2 YYEEEE. There are 13 residues in the CDR3.